This T cell receptor (beta chain) was profiled in a study of blood T cell dynamics during melanoma immunotherapy. Germline loops: CDR1 MGHRA, CDR2 YSYEKL. Trimming took off 1 base at V and 7 bases at J, with 14 bases between the two ends. There are 14 residues in the CDR3. The repertoire was sequenced with immunoSEQ multiplex PCR; TCRdb's copy has only in-frame clones and lacks some. The sample holds approximately 17,000 clones, nearly 90% seen once. Documented time point: week 3, after first cycle of checkpoint inhibitor. The sequence came from a human donor with melanoma. The sample in question was blood, obtained from a patient treated with checkpoint blockade. V gene TRBV4-1 combines with J gene TRBJ2-7; tentative D call: TRBD1 (5 bases). The CDR3 spells CASSQGPPQGEQYF. The CDR3 DNA reads as TGCGCCAGCAGCCAAGGCCCGCCCCAGGGTGAGCAGTACTTC.